This record covers a single T cell receptor beta chain. This record comes from a study of cytomegalovirus exposure and HLA in healthy donors. On the study more broadly: Among several hundred genotyped donors, approximately 80% fell in the Caucasian-associated ancestry cluster.

CDR3 length equals 16 residues. Germline CDR1 and CDR2: MDHEN and SYDVKM. The V end lost 5 bases, the J end lost 0 bases, and 13 bases lay between the germline ends. A multiplex PCR was run with 60 Vbeta primers and 13 Jbeta primers. TCRdb keeps only in-frame clones here, not all; method: immunoSEQ multiplex PCR. Seen here are 100,000 or so clones, under 80% observed once, and the top ten hold roughly 4%. Healthy people donating bone marrow made up the donors. This TCR was recovered from a man aged 35 to 55 in good health and CMV-seronegative. Sequencing input: PBMCs. This chain uses TRBV28 with TRBJ2-2; D perhaps matches TRBD1 (5 bases). The CDR3 bases are TGTGCCAGCAGTCCCCGACGGACATCGAACACCGGGGAGCTGTTTTTT. Its translation: CASSPRRTSNTGELFF.